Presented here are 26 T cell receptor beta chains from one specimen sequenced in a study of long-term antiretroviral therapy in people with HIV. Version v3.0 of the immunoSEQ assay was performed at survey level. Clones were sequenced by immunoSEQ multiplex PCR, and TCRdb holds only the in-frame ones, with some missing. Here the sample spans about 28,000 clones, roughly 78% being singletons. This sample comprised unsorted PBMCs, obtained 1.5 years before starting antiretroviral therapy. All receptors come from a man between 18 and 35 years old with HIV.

Here the CDR3 DNA reads TGCGCCAGCAGACCGATAAGGTCTTTCGGCTACACCTTC. Its protein is CASRPIRSFGYTF. The chain joins TRBV10-2 to TRBJ1-2; D gene unclear. The V gene lost 6 bases and the J gene lost 8 bases, with 16 bases spanning the gap. The CDR3 is 13 amino acids. CDR1 and CDR2 from the germline V gene are WSHSY and SAAADI.

The DNA of the CDR3 is TGCGCCAGCAGTGTGGGCGGGAGCGCAGATACGCAGTATTTT. Residues: CASSVGGSADTQYF. The rearrangement uses TRBV10-1 and TRBJ2-3, with 7 bases matching TRBD2. In germline, CDR1 is WNHNN, CDR2 SYGVQD (reference sequence). V shed 4 bases, J shed 4 bases, and the junction held 5 bases outside the gene matches. The CDR3 is 14 amino acids.

CDR3 bases: TGTGCCAGCAGCCCTCTAGCGGGAGTCGGGCCTAATACGCAGTATTTT. Its protein product is CASSPLAGVGPNTQYF. The chain joins TRBV4-2 to TRBJ2-3, with 10 bases aligning to TRBD2. CDR3 size: 16 residues. The J segment lost 7 bases and the V segment lost 4 bases, leaving 11 bases of the junction unmatched. Germline loops: CDR1 LGHNA, CDR2 YNFKEQ.

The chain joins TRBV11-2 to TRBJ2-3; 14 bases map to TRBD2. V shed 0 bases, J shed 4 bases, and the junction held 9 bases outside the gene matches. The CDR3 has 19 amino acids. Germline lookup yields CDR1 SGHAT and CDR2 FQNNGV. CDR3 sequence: CASSLEAMTSGREADTQYF. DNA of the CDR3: TGTGCCAGCAGCTTAGAAGCCATGACTAGCGGGAGGGAAGCAGATACGCAGTATTTT.

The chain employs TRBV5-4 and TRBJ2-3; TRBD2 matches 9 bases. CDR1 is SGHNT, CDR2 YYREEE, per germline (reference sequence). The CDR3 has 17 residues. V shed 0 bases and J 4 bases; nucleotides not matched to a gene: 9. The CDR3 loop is CASSLGVASGVPDTQYF. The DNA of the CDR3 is TGTGCCAGCAGCTTGGGGGTCGCTAGCGGGGTGCCAGATACGCAGTATTTT.

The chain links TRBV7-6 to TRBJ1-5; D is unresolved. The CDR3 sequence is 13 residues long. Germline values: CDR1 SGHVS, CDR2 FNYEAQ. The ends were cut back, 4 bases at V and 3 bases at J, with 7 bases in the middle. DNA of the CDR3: TGTGCCAGCAGCTATGGACCCAATCAGCCCCAGCATTTT. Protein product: CASSYGPNQPQHF.

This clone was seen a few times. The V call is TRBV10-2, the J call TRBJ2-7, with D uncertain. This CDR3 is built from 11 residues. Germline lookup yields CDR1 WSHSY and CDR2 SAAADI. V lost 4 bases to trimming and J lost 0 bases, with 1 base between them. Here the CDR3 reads CASSGSYEQYF. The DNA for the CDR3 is TGCGCCAGCAGTGGCTCCTACGAGCAGTACTTC.

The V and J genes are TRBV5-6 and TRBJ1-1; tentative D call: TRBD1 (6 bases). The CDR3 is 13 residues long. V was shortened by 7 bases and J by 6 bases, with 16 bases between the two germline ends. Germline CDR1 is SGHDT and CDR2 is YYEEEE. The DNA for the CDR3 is TGTGCCAGCTCATATCGGGGGGGCCCTGAAGCTTTCTTT. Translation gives CASSYRGGPEAFF.

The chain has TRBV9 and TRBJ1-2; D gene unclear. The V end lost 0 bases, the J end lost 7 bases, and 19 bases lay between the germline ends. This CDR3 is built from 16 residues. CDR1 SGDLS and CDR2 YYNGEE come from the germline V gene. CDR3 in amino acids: CASSVEKGWASFGYTF. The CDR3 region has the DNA TGTGCCAGCAGCGTAGAAAAGGGATGGGCCAGTTTTGGCTACACCTTC. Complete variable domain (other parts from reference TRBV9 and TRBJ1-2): DSGVTQTPKHLITATGQRVTLRCSPRSGDLSVYWYQQSLDQGLQFLIQYYNGEERAKGNILERFSAQQFPDLHSELNLSSLELGDSALYFCASSVEKGWASFGYTFGSGTRLTVV.

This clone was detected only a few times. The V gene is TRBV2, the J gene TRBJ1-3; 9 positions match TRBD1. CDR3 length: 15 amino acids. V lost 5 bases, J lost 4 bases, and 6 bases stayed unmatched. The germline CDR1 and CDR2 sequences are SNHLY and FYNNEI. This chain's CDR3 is CASSQDRGSGNTIYF. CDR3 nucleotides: TGTGCCAGCAGTCAAGACAGGGGGTCCGGAAACACCATATATTTT.

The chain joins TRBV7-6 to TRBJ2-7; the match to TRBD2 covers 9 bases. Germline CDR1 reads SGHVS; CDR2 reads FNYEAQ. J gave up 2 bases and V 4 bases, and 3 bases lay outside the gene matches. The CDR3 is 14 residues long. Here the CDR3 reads CASSSTSGPYEQYF. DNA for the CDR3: TGTGCCAGCAGCTCGACTAGCGGCCCCTACGAGCAGTACTTC.

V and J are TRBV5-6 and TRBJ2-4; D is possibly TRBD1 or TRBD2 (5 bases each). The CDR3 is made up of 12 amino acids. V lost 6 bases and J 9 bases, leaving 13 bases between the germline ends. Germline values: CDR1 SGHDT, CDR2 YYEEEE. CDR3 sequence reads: CASTRDDGIQYF. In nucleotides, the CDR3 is TGTGCCAGCACCCGGGACGACGGCATTCAGTACTTC.

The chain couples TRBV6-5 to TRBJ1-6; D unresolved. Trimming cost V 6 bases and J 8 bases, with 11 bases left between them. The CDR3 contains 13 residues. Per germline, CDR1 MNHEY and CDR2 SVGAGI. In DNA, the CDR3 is TGTGCCAGCAGCACCGACCGTTATTCACCCCTCCACTTT. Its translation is CASSTDRYSPLHF.

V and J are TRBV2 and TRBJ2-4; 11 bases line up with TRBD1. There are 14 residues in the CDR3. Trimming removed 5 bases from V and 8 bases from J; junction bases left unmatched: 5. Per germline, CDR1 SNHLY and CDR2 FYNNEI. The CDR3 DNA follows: TGTGCCAGCAGTTTCGGGACAGGGGGGGACATTCAGTACTTC. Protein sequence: CASSFGTGGDIQYF.

The CDR3 nucleotides are TGTGCCAGCAGCCCGTTCCCCGGACAGAATAGCAATCAGCCCCAGCATTTT. It translates to CASSPFPGQNSNQPQHF. This rearrangement joins TRBV5-4 to TRBJ1-5, with D tentatively TRBD1 (6 bases). Trimming took off 4 bases at V and 0 bases at J, with 17 bases between the two ends. The CDR3 runs to 17 residues. Germline-derived CDR1 and CDR2 are SGHNT and YYREEE (reference sequence).

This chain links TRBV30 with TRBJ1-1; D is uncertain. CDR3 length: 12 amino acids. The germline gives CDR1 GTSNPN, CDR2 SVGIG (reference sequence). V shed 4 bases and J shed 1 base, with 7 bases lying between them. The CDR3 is CAWNIANTEAFF. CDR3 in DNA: TGTGCCTGGAACATAGCGAACACTGAAGCTTTCTTT.

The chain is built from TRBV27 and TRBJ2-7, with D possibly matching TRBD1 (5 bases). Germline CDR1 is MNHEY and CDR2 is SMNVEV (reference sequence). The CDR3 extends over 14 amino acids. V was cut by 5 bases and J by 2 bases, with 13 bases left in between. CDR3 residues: CASSRLTGTYEQYF. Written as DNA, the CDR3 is TGTGCCAGCAGTAGACTCACAGGAACCTACGAGCAGTACTTC.

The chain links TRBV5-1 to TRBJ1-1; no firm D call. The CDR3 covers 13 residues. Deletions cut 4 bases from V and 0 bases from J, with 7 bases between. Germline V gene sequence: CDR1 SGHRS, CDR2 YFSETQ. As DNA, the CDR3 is TGCGCCAGCAGCCCGGACCTGAACACTGAAGCTTTCTTT. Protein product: CASSPDLNTEAFF.

CDR3 nucleotide sequence: TGCGCCAGCAGCCAAGAGAGGGCTAGCGGGAGGGGGGAAGCCAAAAACATTCAGTACTTC. This translates into CASSQERASGRGEAKNIQYF. The gene calls are TRBV4-1 and TRBJ2-4, with TRBD2 identical over 12 bases. Germline CDR1 and CDR2: MGHRA and YSYEKL. V gave up 0 bases and J gave up 0 bases; unmatched junction bases: 9. The CDR3 is 20 residues long.

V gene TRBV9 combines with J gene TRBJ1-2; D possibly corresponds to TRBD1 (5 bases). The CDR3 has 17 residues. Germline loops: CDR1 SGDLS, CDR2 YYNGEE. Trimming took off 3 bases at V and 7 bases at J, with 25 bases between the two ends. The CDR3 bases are TGTGCCAGCAGCGACCCGGTGGGGCGGGGGTCATTGGCTGGCTACACCTTC. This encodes CASSDPVGRGSLAGYTF.

CDR3 DNA: TGTGCCAGCAGCTTGACATTACCCGGGGAGCTGTTTTTT. The encoded protein is CASSLTLPGELFF. The V gene is TRBV7-9, the J gene TRBJ2-2; the D is unclear. V lost 3 bases to trimming and J lost 6 bases, with 8 bases between them. Looked up from germline, CDR1 is SEHNR and CDR2 is FQNEAQ (reference sequence). The length of the CDR3 is 13 residues.

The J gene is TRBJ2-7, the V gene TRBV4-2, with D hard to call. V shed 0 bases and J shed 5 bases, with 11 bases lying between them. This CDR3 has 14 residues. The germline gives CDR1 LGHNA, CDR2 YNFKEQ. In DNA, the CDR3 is TGTGCCAGCAGCCAAGATCTCGGACGCGACGAGCAGTACTTC. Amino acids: CASSQDLGRDEQYF.

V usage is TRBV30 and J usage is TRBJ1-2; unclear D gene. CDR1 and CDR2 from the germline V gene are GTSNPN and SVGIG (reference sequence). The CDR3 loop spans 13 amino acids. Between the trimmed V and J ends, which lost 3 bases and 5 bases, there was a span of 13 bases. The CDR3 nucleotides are TGTGCCTGGAGGGGAAGTGGAGGATATGGCTACACCTTC. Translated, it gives CAWRGSGGYGYTF.

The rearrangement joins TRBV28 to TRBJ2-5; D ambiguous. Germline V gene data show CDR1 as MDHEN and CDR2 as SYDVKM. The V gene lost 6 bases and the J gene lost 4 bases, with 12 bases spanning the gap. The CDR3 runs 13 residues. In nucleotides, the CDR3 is TGTGCCAGCAGACATATATCGAGAGAGACCCAGTACTTC. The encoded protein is CASRHISRETQYF.

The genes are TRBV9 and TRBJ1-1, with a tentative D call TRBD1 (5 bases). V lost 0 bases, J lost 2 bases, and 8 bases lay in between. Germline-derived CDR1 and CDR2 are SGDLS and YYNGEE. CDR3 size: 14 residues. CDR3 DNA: TGTGCCAGCAGCGTAGGCCAGGGAAACACTGAAGCTTTCTTT. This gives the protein CASSVGQGNTEAFF.

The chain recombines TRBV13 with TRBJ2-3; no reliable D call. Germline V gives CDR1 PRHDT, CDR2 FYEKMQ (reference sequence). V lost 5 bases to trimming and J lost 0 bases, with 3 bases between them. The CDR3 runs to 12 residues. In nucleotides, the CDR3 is TGTGCCAGCAGCCTTAGCACAGATACGCAGTATTTT. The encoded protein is CASSLSTDTQYF.